The next 20 T cell receptor beta chains were all read from a single sample in a study of shared T cell receptors in the human thymus. This table comes from immunoSEQ multiplex PCR, and its TCRdb copy is limited to in-frame clones, with some not included. This table has 500,000 to 850,000 clones, over 75% appearing once. In addition, the sample was reused for a study of human thymus T cells.

Sequenced sample: thymocytes. These receptors were collected from a boy in the first two years of life with a congenital heart defect.

Only one count was recorded for this clone. The chain recombines TRBV6-4 with TRBJ2-5; D is unresolved. The V gene lost 5 bases and the J gene lost 3 bases, with 25 bases spanning the gap. Germline loops: CDR1 MRHNA, CDR2 SNTAGT. The CDR3 is made up of 18 amino acids. CDR3 residues: CASSPEASPIPSEETQYF. The CDR3 nucleotides are TGTGCCAGCAGTCCAGAGGCTTCACCTATCCCTTCTGAAGAGACCCAGTACTTC.

The genes are TRBV2 and TRBJ1-5, with D possibly matching TRBD1 (5 bases). This CDR3 has 16 amino acids. CDR1 is SNHLY and CDR2 is FYNNEI in the germline V gene. V lost 2 bases and J lost 0, with 11 bases in between. The CDR3 is CASSESGAYSNQPQHF. As DNA, the CDR3 is TGTGCCAGCAGTGAAAGTGGGGCCTATAGCAATCAGCCCCAGCATTTT.

The chain recombines TRBV5-5 with TRBJ1-1; 9 nucleotides agree with TRBD1. V lost 0 bases to trimming and J lost 4 bases; unmatched junction nucleotides: 7. Germline V lookup: CDR1 SGHKS, CDR2 YYEKEE (reference sequence). The CDR3 totals 16 residues. This chain's CDR3 is CASSLVDRGEGTEAFF. The CDR3, as DNA: TGTGCCAGCAGCTTGGTGGACAGGGGAGAGGGCACTGAAGCTTTCTTT.

This chain links TRBV7-2 with TRBJ1-6; the D gene is possibly TRBD1 (5 bases). This CDR3 spans 17 amino acids. V lost 1 base and J lost 6, with 16 bases in between. Germline V gene sequence: CDR1 SGHTA, CDR2 FQGNSA. Written as DNA, the CDR3 is TGTGCCAGCAGCTTAGATAAAGTGGGGGGTTTTAATTCACCCCTCCACTTT. This encodes CASSLDKVGGFNSPLHF.

The chain has TRBV4-1 and TRBJ1-5, with a weak D call TRBD1 (6 bases). From germline, CDR1 is MGHRA and CDR2 YSYEKL. Trimming took 4 bases from V and 3 from J, leaving 13 bases between them. CDR3 length: 15 residues. The CDR3 sequence: CASSPDSSHNQPQHF. CDR3 nucleotides: TGCGCCAGCAGCCCGGACAGTTCACACAATCAGCCCCAGCATTTT.

The chain carries TRBV7-9 and TRBJ1-5; 8 positions agree with TRBD1. The ends lost 0 bases at V and 5 bases at J; junction bases unmatched: 12. This CDR3 comprises 18 residues. The germline CDR1 and CDR2 sequences are SEHNR and FQNEAQ (reference sequence). CDR3 sequence: CASSLAGETGALDQPQHF. CDR3 sequence (DNA): TGTGCCAGCAGCTTAGCGGGGGAGACAGGGGCCCTCGATCAGCCCCAGCATTTT. The whole variable domain, filled in from reference TRBV7-9 and TRBJ1-5, reads DTGVSQNPRHKITKRGQNVTFRCDPISEHNRLYWYRQTLGQGPEFLTYFQNEAQLEKSRLLSDRFSAERPKGSFSTLEIQRTEQGDSAMYLCASSLAGETGALDQPQHFGDGTRLSIL.

This clone was detected once. The gene calls are TRBV4-2 and TRBJ1-4; 7 bases fit TRBD1. Germline CDR1 reads LGHNA; CDR2 reads YNFKEQ. The V and J ends lost 2 bases and 0 bases, in that order; junction bases with no gene match: 15. CDR3 length equals 20 residues. The CDR3 DNA follows: TGTGCCAGCAGCCAACCAAGTAGCACCAGGGGGAGGACAACTAATGAAAAACTGTTTTTT. Amino acid sequence: CASSQPSSTRGRTTNEKLFF.

Only one count was recorded for this clone. This chain connects TRBV14 to TRBJ1-2, with D uncertain. There are 12 residues in the CDR3. Germline V gives CDR1 SGHDN, CDR2 FVKESK. The ends were cut back, 3 bases at V and 4 bases at J, with 6 bases in the middle. The CDR3 DNA sequence: TGTGCCAGCAGCCACAACGGCTATGGCTACACCTTC. Its protein is CASSHNGYGYTF.

The rearrangement joins TRBV5-4 to TRBJ2-2, with D possibly TRBD2 on 5 matching bases. The CDR3 sequence is 14 residues long. Trimming shortened V by 2 bases and J by 7 bases, and 12 bases separated the two germline ends. Germline V gives CDR1 SGHNT, CDR2 YYREEE (reference sequence). The CDR3: CASSFGGSDGELFF. The CDR3 coding sequence is TGTGCCAGCAGCTTTGGAGGTTCCGACGGGGAGCTGTTTTTT.

The chain combines TRBV9 with TRBJ2-5, with D possibly matching TRBD2 (6 bases). V was clipped by 2 bases and J by 2 bases, with 16 bases between them. Germline values: CDR1 SGDLS, CDR2 YYNGEE. This CDR3 region has 16 residues. In DNA, the CDR3 is TGTGCCAGCAGCGTGGAGGGACTTTCCCATCAAGAGACCCAGTACTTC. This sequence encodes CASSVEGLSHQETQYF.

The rearrangement joins TRBV4-1 to TRBJ2-3; D may be TRBD1 (6 bases). Germline V lookup: CDR1 MGHRA, CDR2 YSYEKL. The CDR3 length is 15 residues. Trimming removed 3 bases from V and 0 bases from J, with 10 bases in between. Here the CDR3 DNA reads TGCGCCAGCAGCCACTGGGGGCCCAGCACAGATACGCAGTATTTT. As protein: CASSHWGPSTDTQYF.

The chain uses TRBV21-1 and TRBJ2-5; the D call TRBD1 from the table was never checked on the DNA. TRBV21-1 is given as a pseudogene. This CDR3 has 18 residues. The DNA for the CDR3 is TGTGCCAGCAGCGGACTTTCCCACAGGGGCTGTTCGGGTGAGACCCAGTACTTC. Protein product: CASSGLSHRGCSGETQYF.

The chain combines TRBV4-3 with TRBJ1-3; tentatively, D is TRBD1 (6 bases). The germline V and J ends were trimmed by 1 base and 2 bases, with 21 bases remaining between them. The CDR3 sequence is 19 residues long. The germline V gene has CDR1 LGHNA and CDR2 YSLEER. CDR3 nucleotide sequence: TGCGCCAGCAGCCAAGCTCCTCCCGCAGCACAGGGCACTGGAAACACCATATATTTT. It codes for CASSQAPPAAQGTGNTIYF.

V is TRBV5-1 and J is TRBJ2-3, with 11 bases matching TRBD2. The germline V gene has CDR1 SGHRS and CDR2 YFSETQ. Unmatched junction bases numbered 6, after V lost 4 bases and J lost 2 bases. CDR3 length: 16 amino acids. The CDR3 nucleotides are TGCGCCAGCAGCCTCTCACTAGCGGGGGACACAGATACGCAGTATTTT. This gives the protein CASSLSLAGDTDTQYF.

This clone was detected a few times. The rearrangement uses TRBV14 and TRBJ2-7, with D perhaps matching TRBD2 (5 bases). V shed 4 bases and J shed 5 bases, with 15 bases lying between them. Germline CDR1 reads SGHDN; CDR2 reads FVKESK. This CDR3 has 14 residues. Here the CDR3 DNA reads TGTGCCAGCAGCCGCGGGCCTCGGGTGAACGAGCAGTACTTC. The encoded protein is CASSRGPRVNEQYF.

This clone is a singleton in its sample. V usage is TRBV28 and J usage is TRBJ1-2; possibly TRBD1 for D (6 bases). With 2 bases removed from V and 4 bases from J, the gap between germline ends came to 11 bases. The CDR3 is 14 residues long. In germline, CDR1 is MDHEN, CDR2 SYDVKM. Here the CDR3 reads CASSLRDKPYGYTF. The CDR3 DNA is TGTGCCAGCAGTTTACGGGACAAACCCTATGGCTACACCTTC.

The chain combines TRBV5-1 with TRBJ2-7; 8 nucleotides agree with TRBD1. Germline V CDR1 and CDR2: SGHRS, YFSETQ. The CDR3 has 14 residues. V lost 2 bases, J lost 6 bases, and 7 bases stayed unmatched. The CDR3 DNA reads TGCGCCAGCAGCTTCGACAGGGGATACTGCGAGCAGTACTTC. This translates into CASSFDRGYCEQYF.

The chain employs TRBV18 and TRBJ2-2; 11 bases align to TRBD2. The CDR3 is 16 residues long. Trimming took 3 bases from V and 1 from J; bases not matched to a gene: 1. The germline gives CDR1 KGHSH, CDR2 LQKENI. This chain's CDR3 is CASSPGLAGNTGELFF. Written as DNA, the CDR3 is TGTGCCAGCTCACCCGGACTAGCGGGGAACACCGGGGAGCTGTTTTTT.

The V gene is TRBV2, the J gene TRBJ2-1, with D perhaps matching TRBD1 (5 bases). The germline CDR1 and CDR2 sequences are SNHLY and FYNNEI. V was cut by 3 bases and J by 14 bases, with 11 bases left in between. The CDR3 totals 11 residues. The CDR3 region is CASSEVQGEFF. For the CDR3, the DNA is TGTGCCAGCAGTGAGGTCCAGGGCGAGTTCTTC.

The chain carries TRBV5-6 and TRBJ1-2; D is unclear. This CDR3 comprises 16 residues. Trimming removed 1 base from V and 0 bases from J, with 13 bases in between. Germline V gene sequence: CDR1 SGHDT, CDR2 YYEEEE. The CDR3 region is CASSLILTSPNYGYTF. DNA for the CDR3: TGTGCCAGCAGCTTGATACTCACCTCTCCTAACTATGGCTACACCTTC. Full variable domain (missing parts from reference TRBV5-6 and TRBJ1-2): DAGVTQSPTHLIKTRGQQVTLRCSPKSGHDTVSWYQQALGQGPQFIFQYYEEEERQRGNFPDRFSGHQFPNYSSELNVNALLLGDSALYLCASSLILTSPNYGYTFGSGTRLTVV.